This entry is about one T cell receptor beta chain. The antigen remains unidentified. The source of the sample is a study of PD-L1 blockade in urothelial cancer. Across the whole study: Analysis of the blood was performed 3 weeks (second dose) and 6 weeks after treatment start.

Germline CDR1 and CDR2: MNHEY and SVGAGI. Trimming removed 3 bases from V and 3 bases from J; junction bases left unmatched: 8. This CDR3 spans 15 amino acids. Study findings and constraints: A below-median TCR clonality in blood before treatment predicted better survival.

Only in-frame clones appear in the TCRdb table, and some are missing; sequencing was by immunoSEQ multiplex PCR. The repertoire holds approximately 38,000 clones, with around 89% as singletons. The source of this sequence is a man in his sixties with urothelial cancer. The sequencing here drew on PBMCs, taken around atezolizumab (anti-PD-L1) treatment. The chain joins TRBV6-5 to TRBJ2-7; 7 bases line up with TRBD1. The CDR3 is CASSYYPGQSYEQYF. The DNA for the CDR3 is TGTGCCAGCAGTTATTATCCGGGACAGAGCTACGAGCAGTACTTC.